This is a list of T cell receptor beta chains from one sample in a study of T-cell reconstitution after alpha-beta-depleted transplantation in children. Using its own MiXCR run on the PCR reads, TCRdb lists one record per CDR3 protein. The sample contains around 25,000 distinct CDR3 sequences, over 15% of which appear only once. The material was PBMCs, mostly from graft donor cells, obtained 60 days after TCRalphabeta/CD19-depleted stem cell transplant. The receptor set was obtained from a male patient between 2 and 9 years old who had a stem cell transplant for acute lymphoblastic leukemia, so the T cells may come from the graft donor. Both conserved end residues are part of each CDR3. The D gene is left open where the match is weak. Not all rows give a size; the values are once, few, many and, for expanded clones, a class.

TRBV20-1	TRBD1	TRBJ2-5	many	TGCAGTCATATTGGGACAGGCCAAGAGACCCAGTACTTC	CSHIGTGQETQYF
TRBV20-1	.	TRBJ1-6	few	TGCAGTGCTCCACAGGGCCTCCGAAATTCACCCCTCCACTTT	CSAPQGLRNSPLHF
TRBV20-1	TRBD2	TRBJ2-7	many	TGCAGTGCTGTCGTTGGGACTAGCTACGAGCAGTACTTC	CSAVVGTSYEQYF
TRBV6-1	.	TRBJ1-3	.	TGTGCCAGCAGTGACCGAGGGGTCTCATCACCCAACACCATATATTTT	CASSDRGVSSPNTIYF
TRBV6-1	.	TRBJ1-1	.	TGTGCCAGTTATTTAGGGGTGAACACTGAAGCTTTCTTT	CASYLGVNTEAFF
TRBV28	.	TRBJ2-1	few	TGTGCCAGCAGTTCACGGGAGAGCTCCTACAATGAGCAGTTCTTC	CASSSRESSYNEQFF
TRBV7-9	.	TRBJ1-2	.	TGTGCCAGCAGCTTAGTAAGCGTTTCCTGGTATGGCTACACCTTC	CASSLVSVSWYGYTF
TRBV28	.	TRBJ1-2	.	TGTGCCAGCAGACCTACCGGGACCTATGGCTACACCTTC	CASRPTGTYGYTF
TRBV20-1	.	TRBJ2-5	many	TGCAGTGCTAGAGACCGGGGTCAAGAGACCCAGTACTTC	CSARDRGQETQYF
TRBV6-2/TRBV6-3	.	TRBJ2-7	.	TGTGCCAGCAGTTACGCTCAGGGGAACCACGAGCAGTACTTC	CASSYAQGNHEQYF
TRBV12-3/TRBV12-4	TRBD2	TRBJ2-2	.	TGTGCCAGCAGTCTATCTAGCGGGGGGGCCTGGGAGCTGTTTTTT	CASSLSSGGAWELFF
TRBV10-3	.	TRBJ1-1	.	TGTGCCATCAGTGAGTCGACAAGGGGCAGACCTGAAGCTTTCTTT	CAISESTRGRPEAFF
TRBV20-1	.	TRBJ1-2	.	TGCAGTGCTAGAGATCTGGGAGGGAAGGGCTACACCTTC	CSARDLGGKGYTF
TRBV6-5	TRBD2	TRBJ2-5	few	TGTGCCAGCAGTTACTCGATCCTCCCCCTAGCGGGAGTGGGGGAGACCCAGTACTTC	CASSYSILPLAGVGETQYF
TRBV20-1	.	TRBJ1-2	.	TGCAGTGCTACATCTCCGGACCGAGCTAACTATGGCTACACCTTC	CSATSPDRANYGYTF
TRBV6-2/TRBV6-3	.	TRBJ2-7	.	TGTGCCAGCAGACCATCCTTTTGGGCCTACGAGCAGTACTTC	CASRPSFWAYEQYF
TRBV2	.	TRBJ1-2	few	TGTGCCAGCAGTGAAAATCCAACAGGCTACACCTTC	CASSENPTGYTF
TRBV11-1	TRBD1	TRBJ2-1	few	TGTGCCAGCAGCTTACCGGGACAGTCCTACAATGAGCAGTTCTTC	CASSLPGQSYNEQFF
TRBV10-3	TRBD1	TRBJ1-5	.	TGTGCCGCAGGACAGGGGTTGGGACAGCCCCAGCATTTT	CAAGQGLGQPQHF